The text below deals with one T cell receptor beta chain. The CDR3 totals 16 residues. The germline gives CDR1 MNHEY, CDR2 SVGAGI. The junction had 10 bases not matched to a gene; V was cut back by 4 bases and J by 10 bases. The data derive from a study of blood T cell repertoires in COVID-19. Turning to the study itself: T cells, B-cell-depleted T cells, or PBMCs supplied cDNA or gDNA.

The assay was immunoSEQ multiplex PCR, and TCRdb's table has in-frame clones only and misses some. The sample records a few hundred thousand clones, roughly 84% being singletons. The sample comprised peripheral blood. This chain joins TRBV6-5 and TRBJ1-6; TRBD1 aligns across 10 bases. This clonotype was sampled from a middle-aged woman who had recovered from COVID-19. The DNA of the CDR3 is TGTGCCAGCAGTTCCCAAGACAGGGGGCGCGGCTCACCCCTCCACTTT. Translated, it gives CASSSQDRGRGSPLHF.